This T cell receptor beta chain was retrieved from a study of lymphopenia after photon versus proton radiotherapy. Study-wide results and caveats: Better survival with proton therapy was suggested as possible, not demonstrated. In patients who died, overall survival fell as post-nadir TCR diversity dropped more.

Note on this clone: Its target is unknown.

Some clones are missing from TCRdb's copy, which holds only in-frame ones; the method was immunoSEQ multiplex PCR. The sample holds 75,000 to 90,000 clones, around 83% seen once. Deletions cut 3 bases from V and 8 bases from J, with 5 bases between. The length of the CDR3 is 11 residues. Germline-derived CDR1 and CDR2 are SGHAT and FQDESV (reference sequence). The rearrangement joins TRBV11-1 to TRBJ2-1; D unclear. Material: peripheral blood, obtained from a patient treated with proton-based radiotherapy. This TCR was sampled from a man in his 60s with pancreatic cancer. The CDR3 sequence: CASSFEHEQFF. The CDR3 DNA reads TGTGCCAGCAGCTTCGAGCATGAGCAGTTCTTC.